This T cell receptor beta chain was sequenced for a study of blood T cell repertoires in COVID-19. Study-wide background: T cells, B-cell-depleted T cells, or PBMCs provided the cDNA or gDNA that served as material.

This clone turned up a few times. Recovery meant two consecutive negative NP/OP PCR tests, professional clearance, or resolved symptoms. This CDR3 has 18 amino acids. V lost 4 bases and J lost 3; bases outside the gene matches: 13. In germline, CDR1 is LNHDA, CDR2 SQIVND (reference sequence). Original handling: Reference gene primer amplification gave nucleated cell count estimates. Sequenced by immunoSEQ multiplex PCR; TCRdb stores in-frame clones only, minus some. V, J and clone size derive from that table, while D and trimming were established from the DNA sequence. The table shows roughly 330,000 clones, with 80% to 90% occurring only once.

The sample taken for sequencing was PBMCs or T cells enriched from blood (not recorded which). The receptor comes from a woman in her 30s who had recovered from COVID-19. The chain links TRBV19 to TRBJ1-1, with TRBD1 matching 11 bases. CDR3 coding DNA: TGTGCCAGTAGTAGAGAAGCCGGGACAGGGGGATTCGACACTGAAGCTTTCTTT. Translation: CASSREAGTGGFDTEAFF.